The 3 T cell receptor beta chains in this list originate from one sample, sequenced in a study of metastatic and nonmetastatic thyroid tumors. TCRdb re-called clones from the PCR reads using MiXCR. The sample holds roughly 30,000 clones, roughly 23% seen once. Not a single patient had been given any form of treatment at any point before undergoing thyroid surgery. What was sequenced was blood. These receptors originate from a female donor with papillary thyroid cancer or a benign thyroid nodule (not recorded which). Some clones in this sample may be carry-over from other donors' samples.

This clone has more than one count but fewer than ten. The rearrangement links TRBV6-1 to TRBJ1-1; 9 bases line up with TRBD1. Germline assignment: CDR1 MNHNS and CDR2 SASEGT. The ends lost 8 bases at V and 0 bases at J; junction bases unmatched: 7. This CDR3 is built from 15 residues. CDR3 loop: CASGPQGAMNTEAFF. CDR3 bases: TGTGCCAGCGGTCCACAGGGGGCCATGAACACTGAAGCTTTCTTT.

This clone was found a few times. V and J are TRBV19 and TRBJ1-2; the match to TRBD1 covers 7 bases. The CDR3 sequence is 14 residues long. J lost 4 bases, V lost 5 bases, and 7 bases had no gene match. Germline CDR1 LNHDA, CDR2 SQIVND (reference sequence). The CDR3 region is CASSAPGTVYGYTF. The CDR3 nucleotides read TGTGCCAGTAGTGCCCCCGGGACAGTCTATGGCTACACCTTC.

This clone was observed at least ten times. This sequence joins TRBV5-1 and TRBJ2-7; D is ambiguous. Trimming removed 0 bases at V and 5 bases at J, with 12 bases between. Germline assignment: CDR1 SGHRS and CDR2 YFSETQ. The CDR3 consists of 14 residues. CDR3 coding DNA: TGCGCCAGCAGCTTGGTGGGCAAGGTTAACGAGCAGTACTTC. It yields the protein CASSLVGKVNEQYF.